Here is one T cell receptor (beta chain) with its context. Its specificity is unknown. The data were obtained in a study of Ad26.COV2.S vaccination and SARS-CoV-2 variants. Study observations and caveats: A substantial breadth of spike-specific CD8+ and CD4+ T cell responses after vaccination has been reported. Placebo and vaccine recipients had non-spike TCR breadth that was similar. Vaccinated individuals (as opposed to placebo recipients) had higher spike-specific TCR breadth.

Method: immunoSEQ multiplex PCR; TCRdb's copy keeps in-frame clones and lacks some. The data contain about 180,000 clones, approximately 90% of them seen just once; the ten biggest clones take up around 6.1%. The sample in question was peripheral blood, obtained after recovery from COVID-19. The clonotype comes from a human donor who had recovered from COVID-19.

The CDR3 spells CSGKQGASTGELFF. The CDR3 nucleotides read TGCAGCGGGAAACAGGGGGCGAGCACCGGGGAGCTGTTTTTT. The chain is built from TRBV29-1 and TRBJ2-2, with 9 bases lining up with TRBD1. After removal of 7 bases from V and 4 bases from J, the junction contained 7 bases not matched to a gene. The CDR3 is made up of 14 amino acids. CDR1 is SQVTM, CDR2 ANQGSEA, per germline.